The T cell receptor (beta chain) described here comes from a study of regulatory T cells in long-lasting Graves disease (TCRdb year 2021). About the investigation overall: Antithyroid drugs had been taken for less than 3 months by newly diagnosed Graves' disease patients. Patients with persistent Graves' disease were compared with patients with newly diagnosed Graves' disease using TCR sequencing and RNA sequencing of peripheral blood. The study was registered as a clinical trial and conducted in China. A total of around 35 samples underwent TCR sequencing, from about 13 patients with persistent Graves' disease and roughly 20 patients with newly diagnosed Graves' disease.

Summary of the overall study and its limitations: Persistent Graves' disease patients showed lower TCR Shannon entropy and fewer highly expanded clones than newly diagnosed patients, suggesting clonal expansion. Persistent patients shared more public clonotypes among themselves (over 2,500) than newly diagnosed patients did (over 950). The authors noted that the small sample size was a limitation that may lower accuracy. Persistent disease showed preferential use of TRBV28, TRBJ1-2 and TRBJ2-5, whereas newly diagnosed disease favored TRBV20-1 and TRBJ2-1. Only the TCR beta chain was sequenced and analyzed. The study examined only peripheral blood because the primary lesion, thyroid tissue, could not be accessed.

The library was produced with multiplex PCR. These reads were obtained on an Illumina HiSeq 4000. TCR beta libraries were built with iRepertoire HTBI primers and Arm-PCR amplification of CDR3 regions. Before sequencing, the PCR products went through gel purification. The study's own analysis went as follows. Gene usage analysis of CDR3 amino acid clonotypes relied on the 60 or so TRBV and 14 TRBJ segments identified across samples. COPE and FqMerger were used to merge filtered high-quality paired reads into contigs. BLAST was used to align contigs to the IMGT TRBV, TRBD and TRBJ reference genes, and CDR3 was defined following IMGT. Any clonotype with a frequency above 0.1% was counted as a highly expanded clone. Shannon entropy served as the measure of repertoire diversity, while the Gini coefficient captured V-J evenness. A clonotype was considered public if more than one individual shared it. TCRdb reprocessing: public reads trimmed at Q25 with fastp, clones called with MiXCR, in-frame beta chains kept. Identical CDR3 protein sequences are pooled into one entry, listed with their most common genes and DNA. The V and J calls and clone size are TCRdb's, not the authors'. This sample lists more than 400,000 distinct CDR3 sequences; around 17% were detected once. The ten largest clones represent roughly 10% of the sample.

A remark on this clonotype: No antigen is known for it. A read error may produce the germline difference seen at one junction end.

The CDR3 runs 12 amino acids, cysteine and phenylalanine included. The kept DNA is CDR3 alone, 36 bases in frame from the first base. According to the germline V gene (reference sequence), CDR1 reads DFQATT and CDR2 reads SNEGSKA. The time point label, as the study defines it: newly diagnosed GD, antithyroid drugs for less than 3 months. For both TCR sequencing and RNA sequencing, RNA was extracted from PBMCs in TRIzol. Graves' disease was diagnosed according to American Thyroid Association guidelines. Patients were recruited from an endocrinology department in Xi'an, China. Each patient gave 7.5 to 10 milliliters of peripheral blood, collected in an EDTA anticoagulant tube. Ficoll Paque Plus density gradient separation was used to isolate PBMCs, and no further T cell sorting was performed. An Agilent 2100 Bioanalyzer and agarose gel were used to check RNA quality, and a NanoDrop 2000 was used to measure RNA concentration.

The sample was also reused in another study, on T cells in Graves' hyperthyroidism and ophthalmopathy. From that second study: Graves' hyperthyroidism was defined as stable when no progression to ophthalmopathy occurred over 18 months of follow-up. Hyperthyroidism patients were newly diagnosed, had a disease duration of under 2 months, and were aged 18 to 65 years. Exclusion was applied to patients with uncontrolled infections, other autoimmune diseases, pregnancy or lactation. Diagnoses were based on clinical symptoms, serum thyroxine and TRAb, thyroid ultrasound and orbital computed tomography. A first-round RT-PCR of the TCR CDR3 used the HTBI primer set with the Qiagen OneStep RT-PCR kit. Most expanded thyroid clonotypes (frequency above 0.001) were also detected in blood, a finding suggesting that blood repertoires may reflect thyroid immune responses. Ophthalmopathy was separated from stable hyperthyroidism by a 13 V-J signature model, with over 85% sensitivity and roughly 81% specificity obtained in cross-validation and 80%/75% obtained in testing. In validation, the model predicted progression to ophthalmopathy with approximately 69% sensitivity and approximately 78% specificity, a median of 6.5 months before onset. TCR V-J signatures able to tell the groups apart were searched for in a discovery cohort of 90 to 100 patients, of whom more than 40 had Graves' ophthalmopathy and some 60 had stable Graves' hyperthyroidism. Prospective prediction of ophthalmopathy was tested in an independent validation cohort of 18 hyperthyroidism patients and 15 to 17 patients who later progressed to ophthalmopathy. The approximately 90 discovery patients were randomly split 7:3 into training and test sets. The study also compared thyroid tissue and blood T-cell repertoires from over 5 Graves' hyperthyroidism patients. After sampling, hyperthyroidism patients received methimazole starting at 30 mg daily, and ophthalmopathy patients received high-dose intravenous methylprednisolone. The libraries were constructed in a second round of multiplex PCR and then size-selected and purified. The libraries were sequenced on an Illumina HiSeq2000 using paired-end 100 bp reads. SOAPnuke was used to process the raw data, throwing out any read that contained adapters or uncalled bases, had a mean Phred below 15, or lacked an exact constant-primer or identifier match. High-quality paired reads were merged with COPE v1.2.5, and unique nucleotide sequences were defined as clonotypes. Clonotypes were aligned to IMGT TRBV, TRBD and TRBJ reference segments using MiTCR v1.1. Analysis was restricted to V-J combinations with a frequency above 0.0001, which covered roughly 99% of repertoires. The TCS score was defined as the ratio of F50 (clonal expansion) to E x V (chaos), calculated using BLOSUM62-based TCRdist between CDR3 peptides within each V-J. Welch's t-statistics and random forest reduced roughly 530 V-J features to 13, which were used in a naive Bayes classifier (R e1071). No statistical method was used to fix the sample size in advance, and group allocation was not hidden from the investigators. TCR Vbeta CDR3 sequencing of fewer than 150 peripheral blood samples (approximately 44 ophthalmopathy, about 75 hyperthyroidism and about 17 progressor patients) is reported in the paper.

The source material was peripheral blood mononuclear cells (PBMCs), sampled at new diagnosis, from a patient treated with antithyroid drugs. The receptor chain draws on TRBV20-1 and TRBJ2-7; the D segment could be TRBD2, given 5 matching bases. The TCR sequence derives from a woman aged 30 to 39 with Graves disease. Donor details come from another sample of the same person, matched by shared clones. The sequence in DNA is TGCAGTGCTAGAGTGGACTCCTACGAGCCGTACTTC. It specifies CSARVDSYEPYF.